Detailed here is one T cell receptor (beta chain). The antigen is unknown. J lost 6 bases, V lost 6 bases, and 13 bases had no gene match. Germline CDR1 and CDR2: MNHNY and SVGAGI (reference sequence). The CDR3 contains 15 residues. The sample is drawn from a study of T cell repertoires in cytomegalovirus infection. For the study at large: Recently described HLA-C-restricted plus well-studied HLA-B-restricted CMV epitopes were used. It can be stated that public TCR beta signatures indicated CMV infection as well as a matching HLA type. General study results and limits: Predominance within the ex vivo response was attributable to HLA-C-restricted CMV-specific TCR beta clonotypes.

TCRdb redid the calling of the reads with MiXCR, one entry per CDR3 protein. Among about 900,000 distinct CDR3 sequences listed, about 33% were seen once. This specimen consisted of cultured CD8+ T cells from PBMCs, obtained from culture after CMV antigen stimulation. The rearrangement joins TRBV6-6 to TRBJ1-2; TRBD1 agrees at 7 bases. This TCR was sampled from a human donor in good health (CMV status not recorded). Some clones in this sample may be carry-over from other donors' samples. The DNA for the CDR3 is TGTGCCAGCAGACTGACAGGGCCCTATTCAGATGGCTACACCTTC. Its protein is CASRLTGPYSDGYTF.